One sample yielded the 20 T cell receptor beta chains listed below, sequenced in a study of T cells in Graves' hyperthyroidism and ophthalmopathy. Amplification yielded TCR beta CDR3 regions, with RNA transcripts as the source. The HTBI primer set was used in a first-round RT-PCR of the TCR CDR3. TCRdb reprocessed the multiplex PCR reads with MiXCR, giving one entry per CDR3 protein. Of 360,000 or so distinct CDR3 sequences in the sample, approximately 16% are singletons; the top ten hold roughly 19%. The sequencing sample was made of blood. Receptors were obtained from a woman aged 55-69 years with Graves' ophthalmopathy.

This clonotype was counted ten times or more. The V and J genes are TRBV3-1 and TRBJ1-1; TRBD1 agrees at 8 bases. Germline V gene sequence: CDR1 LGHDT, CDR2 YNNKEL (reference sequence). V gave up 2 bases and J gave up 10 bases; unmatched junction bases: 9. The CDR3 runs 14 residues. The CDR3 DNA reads TGTGCCAGCAGCCAAAATGACAGGGGTGGAGGAGCTTTCTTT. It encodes CASSQNDRGGGAFF.

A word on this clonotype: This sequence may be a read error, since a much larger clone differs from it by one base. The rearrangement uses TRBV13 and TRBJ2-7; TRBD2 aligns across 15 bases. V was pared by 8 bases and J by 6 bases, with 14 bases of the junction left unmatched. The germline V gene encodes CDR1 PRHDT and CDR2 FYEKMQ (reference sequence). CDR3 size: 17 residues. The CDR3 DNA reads TGTGCCAGCGGCTCGCGGACTAGCGGGAGGGTAAAGGGCGAGCAGTACTTC. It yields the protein CASGSRTSGRVKGEQYF. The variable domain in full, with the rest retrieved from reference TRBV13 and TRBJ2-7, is AAGVIQSPRHLIKEKRETATLKCYPIPRHDTVYWYQQGPGQDPQFLISFYEKMQSDKGSIPDRFSAQQFSDYHSELNMSSLELGDSALYFCASGSRTSGRVKGEQYFGPGTRLTVT.

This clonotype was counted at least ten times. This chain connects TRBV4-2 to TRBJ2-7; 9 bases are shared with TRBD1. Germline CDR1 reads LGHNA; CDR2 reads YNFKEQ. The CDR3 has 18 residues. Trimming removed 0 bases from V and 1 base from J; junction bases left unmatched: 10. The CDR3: CASSQELAGDRVSYEQYF. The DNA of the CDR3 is TGTGCCAGCAGCCAAGAGCTGGCGGGGGACAGGGTTTCCTACGAGCAGTACTTC.

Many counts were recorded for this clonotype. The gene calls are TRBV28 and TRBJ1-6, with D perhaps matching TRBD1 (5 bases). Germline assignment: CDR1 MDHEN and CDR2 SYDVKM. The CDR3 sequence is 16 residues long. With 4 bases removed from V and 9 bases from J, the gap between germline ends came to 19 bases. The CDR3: CASSSGDSGWGSPLHF. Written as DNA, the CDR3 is TGTGCCAGCAGTTCCGGGGACTCGGGCTGGGGTTCACCCCTCCACTTT.

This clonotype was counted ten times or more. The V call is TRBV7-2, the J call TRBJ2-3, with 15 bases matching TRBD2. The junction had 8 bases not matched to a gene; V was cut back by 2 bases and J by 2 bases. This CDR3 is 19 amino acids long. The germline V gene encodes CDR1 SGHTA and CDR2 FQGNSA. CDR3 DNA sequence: TGTGCCAGCAGCTTAAGGGGACTAGCGGGAGGCTTTCACACAGATACGCAGTATTTT. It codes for CASSLRGLAGGFHTDTQYF.

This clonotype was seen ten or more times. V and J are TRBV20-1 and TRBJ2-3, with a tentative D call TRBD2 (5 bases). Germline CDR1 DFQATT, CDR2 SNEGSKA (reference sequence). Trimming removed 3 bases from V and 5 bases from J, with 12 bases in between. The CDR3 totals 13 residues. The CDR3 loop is CSASRAGGDTQYF. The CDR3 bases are TGCAGTGCTAGTCGGGCCGGAGGAGATACGCAGTATTTT.

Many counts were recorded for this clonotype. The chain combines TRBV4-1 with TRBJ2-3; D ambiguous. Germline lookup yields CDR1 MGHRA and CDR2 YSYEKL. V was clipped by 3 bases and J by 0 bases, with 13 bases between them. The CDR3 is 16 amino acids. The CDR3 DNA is TGCGCCAGCAGCCATACACAAGGCGGTAGCACAGATACGCAGTATTTT. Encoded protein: CASSHTQGGSTDTQYF.

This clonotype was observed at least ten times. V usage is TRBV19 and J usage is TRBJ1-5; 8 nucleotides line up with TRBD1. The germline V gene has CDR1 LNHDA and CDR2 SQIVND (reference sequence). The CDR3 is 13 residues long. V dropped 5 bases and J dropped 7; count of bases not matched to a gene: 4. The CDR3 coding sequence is TGTGCCAGTAGTTCGGACAGGGTCCAGCCCCAGCATTTT. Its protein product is CASSSDRVQPQHF. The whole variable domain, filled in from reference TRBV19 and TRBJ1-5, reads DGGITQSPKYLFRKEGQNVTLSCEQNLNHDAMYWYRQDPGQGLRLIYYSQIVNDFQKGDIAEGYSVSREKKESFPLTVTSAQKNPTAFYLCASSSDRVQPQHFGDGTRLSIL.

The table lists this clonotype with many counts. CDR3 loop: CSAIRLRAGYGEQYF. The CDR3 DNA is TGCAGTGCTATTAGATTGCGGGCCGGGTATGGCGAGCAGTACTTC. This chain links TRBV20-1 with TRBJ2-7, with a possible D match to TRBD2 (5 bases). Germline CDR1 DFQATT, CDR2 SNEGSKA (reference sequence). The CDR3 is 15 residues long. The V and J ends lost 4 bases and 6 bases respectively, with 22 bases between them.

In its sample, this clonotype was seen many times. This CDR3 is CASSRTSDSTYEQYF. CDR3 sequence (DNA): TGCGCCAGCAGCCGGACTTCGGACAGTACCTACGAGCAGTACTTC. The chain employs TRBV5-1 and TRBJ2-7, with a possible D match to TRBD1 (6 bases). Looked up from germline, CDR1 is SGHRS and CDR2 is YFSETQ. The CDR3 is made up of 15 amino acids. V shed 4 bases and J shed 2 bases, with 16 bases lying between them. Supplemented by reference TRBV5-1 and TRBJ2-7, the full variable domain reads KAGVTQTPRYLIKTRGQQVTLSCSPISGHRSVSWYQQTPGQGLQFLFEYFSETQRNKGNFPGRFSGRQFSNSRSEMNVSTLELGDSALYLCASSRTSDSTYEQYFGPGTRLTVT.

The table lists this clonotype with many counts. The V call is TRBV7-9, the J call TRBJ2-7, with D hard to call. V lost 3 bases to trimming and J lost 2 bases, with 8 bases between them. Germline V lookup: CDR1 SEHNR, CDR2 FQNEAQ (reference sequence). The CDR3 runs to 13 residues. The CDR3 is CASSFDGPYEQYF. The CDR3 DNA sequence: TGTGCCAGCAGCTTCGACGGTCCCTACGAGCAGTACTTC.

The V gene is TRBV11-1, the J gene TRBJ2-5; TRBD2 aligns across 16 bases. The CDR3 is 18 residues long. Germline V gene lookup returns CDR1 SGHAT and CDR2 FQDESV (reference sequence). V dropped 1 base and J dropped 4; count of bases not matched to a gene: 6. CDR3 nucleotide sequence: TGTGCCAGCAGCTTAGAGGGACTAGCGGGAGGGTCTCTAGAGACCCAGTACTTC. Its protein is CASSLEGLAGGSLETQYF.

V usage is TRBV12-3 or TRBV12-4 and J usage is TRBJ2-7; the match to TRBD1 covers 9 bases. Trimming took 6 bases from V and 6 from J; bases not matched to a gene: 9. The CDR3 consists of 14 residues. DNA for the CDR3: TGTGCCAGCAGGCCAAAGGGACAGGGCCTCGAGCAGTACTTC. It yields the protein CASRPKGQGLEQYF.

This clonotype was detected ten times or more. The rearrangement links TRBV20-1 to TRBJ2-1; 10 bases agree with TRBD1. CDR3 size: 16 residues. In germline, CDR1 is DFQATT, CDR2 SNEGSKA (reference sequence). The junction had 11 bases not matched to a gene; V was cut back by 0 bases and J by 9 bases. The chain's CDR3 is CSARDTGTGAVGEQFF. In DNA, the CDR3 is TGCAGTGCTAGAGATACCGGGACAGGGGCGGTGGGTGAGCAGTTCTTC.

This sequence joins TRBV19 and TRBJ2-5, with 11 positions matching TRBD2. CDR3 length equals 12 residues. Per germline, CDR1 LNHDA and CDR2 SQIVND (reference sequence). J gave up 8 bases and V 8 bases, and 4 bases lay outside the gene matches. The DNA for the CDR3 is TGTGCCAGTGGGACTAGCGGAACAACCCAGTACTTC. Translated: CASGTSGTTQYF.

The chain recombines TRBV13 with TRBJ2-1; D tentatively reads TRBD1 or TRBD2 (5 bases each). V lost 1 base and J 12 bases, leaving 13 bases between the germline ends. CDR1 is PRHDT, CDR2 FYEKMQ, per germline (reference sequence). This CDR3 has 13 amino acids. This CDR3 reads CASSLVVWGRQFF. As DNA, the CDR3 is TGTGCCAGCAGCTTAGTAGTTTGGGGGAGGCAGTTCTTC. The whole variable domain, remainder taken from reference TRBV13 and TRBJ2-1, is AAGVIQSPRHLIKEKRETATLKCYPIPRHDTVYWYQQGPGQDPQFLISFYEKMQSDKGSIPDRFSAQQFSDYHSELNMSSLELGDSALYFCASSLVVWGRQFFGPGTRLTVL.

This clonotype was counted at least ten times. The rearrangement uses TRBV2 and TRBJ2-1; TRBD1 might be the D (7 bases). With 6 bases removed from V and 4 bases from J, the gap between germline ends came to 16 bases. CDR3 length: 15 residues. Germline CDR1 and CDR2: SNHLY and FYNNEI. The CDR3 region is CASRTNRGGYNEQFF. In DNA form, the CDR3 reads TGTGCCAGCAGGACGAACAGGGGAGGATACAATGAGCAGTTCTTC.

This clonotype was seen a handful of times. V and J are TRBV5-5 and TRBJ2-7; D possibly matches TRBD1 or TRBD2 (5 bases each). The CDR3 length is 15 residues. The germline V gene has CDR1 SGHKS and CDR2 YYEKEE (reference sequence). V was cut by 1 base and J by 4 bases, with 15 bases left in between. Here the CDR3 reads CASSLSWDPIYEQYF. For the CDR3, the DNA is TGTGCCAGCAGCTTGAGTTGGGACCCCATTTACGAGCAGTACTTC.

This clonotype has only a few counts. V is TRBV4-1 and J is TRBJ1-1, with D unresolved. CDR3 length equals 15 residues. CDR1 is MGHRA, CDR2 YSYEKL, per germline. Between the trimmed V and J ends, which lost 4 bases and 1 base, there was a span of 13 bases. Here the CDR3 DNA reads TGCGCCAGCAGCCGCGGCGTTGGTGGGAACACTGAAGCTTTCTTT. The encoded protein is CASSRGVGGNTEAFF.

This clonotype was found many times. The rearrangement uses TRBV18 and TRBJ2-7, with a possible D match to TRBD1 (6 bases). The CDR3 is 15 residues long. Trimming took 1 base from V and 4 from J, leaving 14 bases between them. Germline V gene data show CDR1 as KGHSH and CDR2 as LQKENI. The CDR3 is CASSPQQGVWYEQYF. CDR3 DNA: TGTGCCAGCTCACCACAACAGGGTGTGTGGTACGAGCAGTACTTC.